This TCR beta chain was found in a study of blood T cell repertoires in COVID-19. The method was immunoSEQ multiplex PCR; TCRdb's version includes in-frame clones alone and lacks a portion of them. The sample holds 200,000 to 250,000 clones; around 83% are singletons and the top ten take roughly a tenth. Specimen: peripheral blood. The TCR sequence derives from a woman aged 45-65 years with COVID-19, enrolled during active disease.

The DNA of the CDR3 is TGTGCCAGTAGGGCGGGGGGGAGTAATGAGCAGTTCTTC. Its protein is CASRAGGSNEQFF. This chain connects TRBV9 to TRBJ2-1, with 9 bases aligning to TRBD2. Germline-derived CDR1 and CDR2 are SGDLS and YYNGEE. The CDR3 is 13 amino acids. Unmatched junction bases numbered 7, after V lost 8 bases and J lost 7 bases.